This passage covers 17 T cell receptor beta chains from one sample sequenced in a study of T cell responses to AZD1222 COVID-19 vaccine (dated by TCRdb to the early 2020s). The library relied on the immunoSEQ multiplex PCR assay. In its TCRdb copy, this immuneACCESS table keeps in-frame sequences only and misses some clones. Where compared with another copy, unresolved V genes explain less than half of these, and the others have no known cause. In this sample the table shows 150,000 to 200,000 clones, just over 90% of which occur a single time. Of the sample, 3.5% to 4% is held by the ten largest clones. This sample's time point label indicates: about 28 days (+/-7) after the second vaccine dose. According to the study, the label for this sample's treatment or condition signals: meningococcal conjugate vaccine given as trial control. The material was peripheral blood, obtained 28 days after the second dose of the MenACWY control vaccine. These receptors all stem from an adult who received the MenACWY meningococcal vaccine as a control.

This chain links TRBV15 with TRBJ2-5; D remains ambiguous. Deletions cut 3 bases from V and 2 bases from J, with 10 bases between. The germline CDR1 and CDR2 sequences are LNHNV and YYDKDF (reference sequence). CDR3 size: 14 residues. The CDR3 loop is CATSRSRSQETQYF. CDR3 nucleotide sequence: TGTGCCACCAGCAGGTCAAGATCGCAAGAGACCCAGTACTTC.

The genes are TRBV5-1 and TRBJ2-1; D is unclear. CDR1 is SGHRS, CDR2 YFSETQ, per germline. V lost 4 bases and J 6 bases, leaving 11 bases between the germline ends. The length of the CDR3 is 13 residues. The DNA for the CDR3 is TGCGCCAGCAGCCCGGGCCAAGTCAATGAGCAGTTCTTC. It specifies CASSPGQVNEQFF.

This clone was recorded only once. The gene calls are TRBV14 and TRBJ2-2; D possibly corresponds to TRBD1 (6 bases). Germline CDR1 is SGHDN and CDR2 is FVKESK. The CDR3 extends over 17 amino acids. V shed 7 bases and J shed 7 bases, with 25 bases lying between them. The chain's CDR3 is CASTKTRGSPRDGELFF. DNA for the CDR3: TGTGCCAGCACCAAAACGAGGGGGAGCCCACGGGACGGGGAGCTGTTTTTT.

This chain uses TRBV29-1 with TRBJ1-2, with D unclear. Germline V gives CDR1 SQVTM, CDR2 ANQGSEA. V shed 2 bases and J shed 8 bases, with 6 bases lying between them. The CDR3 loop spans 10 amino acids. The CDR3 here is CSVEQTGYTF. CDR3 bases: TGCAGCGTTGAACAGACCGGCTACACCTTC.

The rearrangement joins TRBV9 to TRBJ2-6; a possible D gene is TRBD2 (6 bases). Germline assignment: CDR1 SGDLS and CDR2 YYNGEE. Trimming stripped 4 bases from V and 0 bases from J, with 8 bases between. The CDR3 is 15 residues long. This chain's CDR3 is CASSPRGSGANVLTF. The DNA for the CDR3 is TGTGCCAGCAGCCCGCGGGGCTCTGGGGCCAACGTCCTGACTTTC. The complete variable domain, with remaining parts taken from reference TRBV9 and TRBJ2-6, reads DSGVTQTPKHLITATGQRVTLRCSPRSGDLSVYWYQQSLDQGLQFLIQYYNGEERAKGNILERFSAQQFPDLHSELNLSSLELGDSALYFCASSPRGSGANVLTFGAGSRLTVL.

The rearrangement links TRBV3-1 (or the pseudogene TRBV3-2) to TRBJ2-2, with unresolved D. Germline loops: CDR1 LGHDT, CDR2 YNNKEL (reference sequence). This CDR3 has 14 residues. Trimming left V 3 bases short and J 6 bases short, with 11 bases between. CDR3 nucleotide sequence: TGTGCCAGCAGCCATAGGTTTCGTGCCGGGGAGCTGTTTTTT. Translation: CASSHRFRAGELFF.

This chain uses TRBV7-9 with TRBJ1-1; perhaps TRBD1 as D (6 bases). The V end lost 5 bases, the J end lost 5 bases, and 18 bases lay between the germline ends. The CDR3 covers 15 residues. Germline V lookup: CDR1 SEHNR, CDR2 FQNEAQ (reference sequence). CDR3 region: CASSRVGQGRTEAFF. The CDR3 nucleotides read TGTGCCAGCAGCCGGGTGGGGCAGGGGAGGACTGAAGCTTTCTTT.

In its sample, this clone was seen a few times. The V call is TRBV9, the J call TRBJ2-7; D ambiguous. Germline V gives CDR1 SGDLS, CDR2 YYNGEE. V lost 4 bases, J lost 1 base, and 12 bases lay in between. The CDR3 runs to 14 residues. CDR3 protein: CASSSTSRSYEQYF. The CDR3 DNA follows: TGTGCCAGCAGCTCGACGAGCAGATCCTACGAGCAGTACTTC.

Within the sample, this clone is medium-sized. The V gene is TRBV15, the J gene TRBJ2-3; D unclear. The CDR3 covers 13 residues. V was trimmed by 0 bases and J by 6 bases, leaving 7 bases between them. CDR1 is LNHNV and CDR2 is YYDKDF in the germline V gene (reference sequence). The CDR3 sequence is CATSRDHGDTQYF. The CDR3 DNA is TGTGCCACCAGCAGAGATCATGGCGATACGCAGTATTTT. Full variable domain (missing parts from reference TRBV15 and TRBJ2-3): DAMVIQNPRYQVTQFGKPVTLSCSQTLNHNVMYWYQQKSSQAPKLLFHYYDKDFNNEADTPDNFQSRRPNTSFCFLDIRSPGLGDTAMYLCATSRDHGDTQYFGPGTRLTVL.

The chain has TRBV27 and TRBJ2-1; D unclear. The CDR3 has 11 residues. Germline CDR1 is MNHEY and CDR2 is SMNVEV (reference sequence). CDR3 bases: TGTCCCTATACACCCAACAATGAGCAGTTCTTC. Translated: CPYTPNNEQFF.

The rearrangement uses TRBV14 and TRBJ2-1; 9 nucleotides match TRBD2. This CDR3 is built from 17 residues. With 4 bases clipped from V and 8 bases from J, the junction kept 15 bases outside the gene matches. Germline loops: CDR1 SGHDN, CDR2 FVKESK. Here the CDR3 DNA reads TGTGCCAGCAGCCGAGTGGCGGGAGGGCTTTTACTCGATGAGCAGTTCTTC. Amino acids: CASSRVAGGLLLDEQFF.

The chain carries TRBV2 and TRBJ2-2; D tentatively fits TRBD1 or TRBD2 (5 bases each). CDR1 SNHLY and CDR2 FYNNEI come from the germline V gene. The CDR3 runs 13 residues. The V end lost 11 bases, the J end lost 5 bases, and 15 bases lay between the germline ends. In DNA, the CDR3 is TGTGCCTCCCGGGGCCTAGGAACCGGGGAGCTGTTTTTT. This encodes CASRGLGTGELFF.

The V call is TRBV11-3, the J call TRBJ1-1; 8 bases are a match to TRBD1. Germline V gives CDR1 SGHNT, CDR2 YENEEA. The V segment lost 5 bases and the J segment 3 bases; nucleotides outside the gene matches: 5. The CDR3 has 14 amino acids. CDR3 in DNA: TGTGCCAGCAGCCGCCAGGGGGCAGACACTGAAGCTTTCTTT. Translation: CASSRQGADTEAFF. Full variable domain (remainder filled in from reference TRBV11-3 and TRBJ1-1): EAGVVQSPRYKIIEKKQPVAFWCNPISGHNTLYWYLQNLGQGPELLIRYENEEAVDDSQLPKDRFSAERLKGVDSTLKIQPAELGDSAVYLCASSRQGADTEAFFGQGTRLTVV.

Concerning this clone itself: Other DNA sequences in the same sample also yield this CDR3. In nucleotides, the CDR3 is TGCGCCAGCAGCTTGAGCCGGGGAGGGGACACTGAAGCTTTCTTT. Its translation: CASSLSRGGDTEAFF. The genes are TRBV5-1 and TRBJ1-1; the D gene is possibly TRBD1 (5 bases). Per the germline V gene, CDR1 is SGHRS and CDR2 is YFSETQ. V dropped 1 base and J dropped 3 bases, with 13 bases sitting between them. The CDR3 extends over 15 amino acids. Looking up the rest from reference TRBV5-1 and TRBJ1-1 gives the full variable domain: KAGVTQTPRYLIKTRGQQVTLSCSPISGHRSVSWYQQTPGQGLQFLFEYFSETQRNKGNFPGRFSGRQFSNSRSEMNVSTLELGDSALYLCASSLSRGGDTEAFFGQGTRLTVV.

The chain recombines TRBV3-1 (or the pseudogene TRBV3-2) with TRBJ2-1; D is undetermined. The V end lost 2 bases, the J end lost 0 bases, and 17 bases lay between the germline ends. In germline, CDR1 is LGHDT, CDR2 YNNKEL (reference sequence). This CDR3 is 18 amino acids long. The CDR3 DNA follows: TGTGCCAGCAGCCAAACCCACCATAGACTTACCTCCTACAATGAGCAGTTCTTC. Encoded protein: CASSQTHHRLTSYNEQFF.

The chain carries TRBV7-8 and TRBJ1-3, with a tentative D call TRBD1 (6 bases). The germline gives CDR1 SGHVS, CDR2 FQNEAQ. The CDR3 covers 15 residues. Trimming cost V 8 bases and J 0 bases, with 14 bases left between them. The CDR3 sequence: CASSRGDNSGNTIYF. For the CDR3, the DNA is TGTGCCAGCTCCCGAGGGGACAACTCTGGAAACACCATATATTTT.

The V call is TRBV14, the J call TRBJ1-2, with D perhaps matching TRBD1 (6 bases). V gave up 0 bases and J gave up 14 bases, with 16 bases separating them. The germline gives CDR1 SGHDN, CDR2 FVKESK. CDR3 length: 13 residues. In nucleotides, the CDR3 is TGTGCCAGCAGCCAAGAATGGACAGCGGTCCCAACCTTC. Protein: CASSQEWTAVPTF.